Sequencing of this T cell receptor (beta chain) was carried out in a study of T cell repertoires in cytomegalovirus infection. At the level of the study: CMV epitopes that were recently identified and HLA-C-restricted were used alongside well-studied HLA-B-restricted ones. Both CMV infection and a matching HLA type were indicated by public TCR beta signatures.

The CDR3 covers 14 residues. CDR1 KGHSH and CDR2 LQKENI come from the germline V gene. V lost 6 bases, J lost 6 bases, and 11 bases stayed unmatched. TCRdb re-analysed the reads in MiXCR, keeping a single row per CDR3 protein. Here the sample spans about 570,000 distinct CDR3 sequences, approximately 40% being singletons. Findings and limits, study-wide: The cumulative frequency of public TCR beta families distinguished individuals who carried CMV together with the relevant HLA. HLA-C-restricted, CMV-specific TCR beta clonotypes were dominant ex vivo.

Concerning this clonotype: Its antigen remains unknown.

The TCR comes from a human donor in good health (CMV status not recorded). Some clones in this sample may be carry-over from other donors' samples. The sequencing here drew on cultured PBMCs, taken from culture after CMV antigen stimulation. The gene calls are TRBV18 and TRBJ2-7, with 7 bases that match TRBD1. The CDR3 is CASSRRQGDGEQYF. The CDR3 DNA is TGTGCCAGCTCTCGTAGACAGGGAGATGGCGAGCAGTACTTC. Filled out from reference TRBV18 and TRBJ2-7, the complete variable domain reads NAGVMQNPRHLVRRRGQEARLRCSPMKGHSHVYWYRQLPEEGLKFMVYLQKENIIDESGMPKERFSAEFPKEGPSILRIQQVVRGDSAAYFCASSRRQGDGEQYFGPGTRLTVT.